This TCR beta chain was captured by sequencing in a study of graft-versus-host responses after intestinal transplantation. Study overall: Recipients got multivisceral, liver-intestinal, or isolated intestinal transplants. Recipients were all induced with anti-thymocyte globulin, then given tacrolimus and steroids for around three years.

This table comes from immunoSEQ multiplex PCR, and its TCRdb copy is limited to in-frame clones, with some not included. There are about 20,000 clones in the sample; approximately 70% occur only once, and approximately 8% lies in the top ten. The CDR3 contains 14 residues. V was clipped by 5 bases and J by 0 bases, with 10 bases between them. The germline CDR1 and CDR2 sequences are SEHNR and FQNEAQ (reference sequence). As for this clone: Its antigen is unidentified.

Processed graft tissue released its intraepithelial and lamina propria lymphocytes. Regarding the study as a whole: Peak levels of circulating GvH clones tracked with early post-transplant HvG declines. In patients with graft-donor T cell macrochimerism, allograft graft-versus-host to host-versus-graft clonal ratios were high.

The chain carries TRBV7-9 and TRBJ1-1; D is uncertain. This clonotype was sampled from a human patient who received an intestinal transplant, so some T cells may come from the graft donor. The material was ileum tissue, obtained about 3 weeks after intestinal transplant. CDR3 in DNA: TGTGCCAGCAGCGGCAGATACATGAACACTGAAGCTTTCTTT. Its protein is CASSGRYMNTEAFF. The full variable domain, rest sourced from reference TRBV7-9 and TRBJ1-1, is DTGVSQNPRHKITKRGQNVTFRCDPISEHNRLYWYRQTLGQGPEFLTYFQNEAQLEKSRLLSDRFSAERPKGSFSTLEIQRTEQGDSAMYLCASSGRYMNTEAFFGQGTRLTVV.